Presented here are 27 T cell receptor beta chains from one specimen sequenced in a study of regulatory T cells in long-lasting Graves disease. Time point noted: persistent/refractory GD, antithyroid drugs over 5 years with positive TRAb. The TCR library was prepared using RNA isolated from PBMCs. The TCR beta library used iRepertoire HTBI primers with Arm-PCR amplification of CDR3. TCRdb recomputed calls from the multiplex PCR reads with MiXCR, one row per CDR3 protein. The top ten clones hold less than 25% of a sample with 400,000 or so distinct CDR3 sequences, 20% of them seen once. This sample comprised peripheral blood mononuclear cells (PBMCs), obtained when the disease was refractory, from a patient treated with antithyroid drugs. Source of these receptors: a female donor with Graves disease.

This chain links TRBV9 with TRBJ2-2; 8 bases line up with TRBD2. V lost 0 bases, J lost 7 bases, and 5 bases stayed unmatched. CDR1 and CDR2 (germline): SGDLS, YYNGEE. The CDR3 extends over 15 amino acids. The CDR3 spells CASSVAASGLGELFF. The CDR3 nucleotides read TGTGCCAGCAGCGTAGCGGCTAGCGGGCTCGGGGAGCTGTTTTTT.

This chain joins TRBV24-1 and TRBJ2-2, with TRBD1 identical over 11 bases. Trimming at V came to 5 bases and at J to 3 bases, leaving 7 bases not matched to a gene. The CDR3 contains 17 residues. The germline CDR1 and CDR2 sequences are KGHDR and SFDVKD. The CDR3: CATSVTEGQGDTGELFF. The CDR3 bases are TGTGCCACCAGTGTTACCGAGGGACAGGGGGACACCGGGGAGCTGTTTTTT.

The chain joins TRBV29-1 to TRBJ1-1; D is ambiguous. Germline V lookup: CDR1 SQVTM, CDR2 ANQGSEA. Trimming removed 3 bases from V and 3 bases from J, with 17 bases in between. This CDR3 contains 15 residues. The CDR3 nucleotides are TGCAGCGTTGATTTCCAAGATTCTTCAGACACTGAAGCTTTCTTT. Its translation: CSVDFQDSSDTEAFF.

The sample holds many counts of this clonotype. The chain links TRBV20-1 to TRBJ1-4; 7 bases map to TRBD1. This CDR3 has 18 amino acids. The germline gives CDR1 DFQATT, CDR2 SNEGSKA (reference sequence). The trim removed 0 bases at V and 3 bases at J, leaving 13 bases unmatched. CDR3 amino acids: CSAREGLPGQLSNEKLFF. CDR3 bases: TGCAGTGCTAGAGAAGGGTTACCGGGACAGTTATCTAATGAAAAACTGTTTTTT.

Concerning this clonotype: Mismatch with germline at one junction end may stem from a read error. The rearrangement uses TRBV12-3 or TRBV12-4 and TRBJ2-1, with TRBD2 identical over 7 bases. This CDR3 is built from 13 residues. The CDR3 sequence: CASRFGSGNEQFF. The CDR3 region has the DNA TGTGCCAGCCGTTTCGGTAGCGGGAATGAGCAGTTCTTC.

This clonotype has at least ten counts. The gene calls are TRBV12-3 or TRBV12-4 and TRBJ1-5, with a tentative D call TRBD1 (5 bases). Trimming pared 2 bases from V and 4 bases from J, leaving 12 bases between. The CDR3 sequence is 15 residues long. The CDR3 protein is CASSLSFGANQPQHF. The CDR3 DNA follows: TGTGCCAGCAGTTTAAGCTTCGGGGCTAATCAGCCCCAGCATTTT.

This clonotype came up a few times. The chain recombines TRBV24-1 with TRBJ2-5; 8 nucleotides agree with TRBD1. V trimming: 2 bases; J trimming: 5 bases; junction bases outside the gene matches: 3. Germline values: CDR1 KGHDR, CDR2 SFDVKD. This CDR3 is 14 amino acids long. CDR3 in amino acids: CATSDSRGLETQYF. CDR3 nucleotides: TGTGCCACCAGTGATTCCAGGGGGCTGGAGACCCAGTACTTC.

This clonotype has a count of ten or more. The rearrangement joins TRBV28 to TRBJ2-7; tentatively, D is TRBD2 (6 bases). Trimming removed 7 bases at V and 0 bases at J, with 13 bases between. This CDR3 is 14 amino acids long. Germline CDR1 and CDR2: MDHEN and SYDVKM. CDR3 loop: CASTGVPSSYEQYF. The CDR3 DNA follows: TGTGCCAGCACGGGAGTCCCCAGCTCCTACGAGCAGTACTTC.

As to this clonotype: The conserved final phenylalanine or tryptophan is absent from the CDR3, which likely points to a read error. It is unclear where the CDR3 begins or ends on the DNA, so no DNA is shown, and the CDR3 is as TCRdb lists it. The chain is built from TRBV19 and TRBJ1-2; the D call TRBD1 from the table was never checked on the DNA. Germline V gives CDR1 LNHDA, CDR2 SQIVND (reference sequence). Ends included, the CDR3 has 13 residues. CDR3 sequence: CASSNPERTGTRL.

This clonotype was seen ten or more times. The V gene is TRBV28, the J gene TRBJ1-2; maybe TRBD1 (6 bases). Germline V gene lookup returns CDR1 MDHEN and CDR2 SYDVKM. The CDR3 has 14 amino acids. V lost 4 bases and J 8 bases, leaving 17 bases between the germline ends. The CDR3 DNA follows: TGTGCCAGCAGTTCCCCGGGGGGGCTATACGGCTACACCTTC. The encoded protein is CASSSPGGLYGYTF.

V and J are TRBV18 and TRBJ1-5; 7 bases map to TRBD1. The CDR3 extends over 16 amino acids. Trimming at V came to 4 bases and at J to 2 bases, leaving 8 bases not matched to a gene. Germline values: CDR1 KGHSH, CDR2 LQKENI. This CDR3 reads CASSHQTGDGNQPQHF. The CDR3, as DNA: TGTGCCAGCTCACACCAAACAGGGGATGGCAATCAGCCCCAGCATTTT.

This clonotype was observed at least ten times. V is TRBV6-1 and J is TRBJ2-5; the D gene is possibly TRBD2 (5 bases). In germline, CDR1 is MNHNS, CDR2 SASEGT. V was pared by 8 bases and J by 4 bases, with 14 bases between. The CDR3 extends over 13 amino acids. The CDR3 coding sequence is TGTGCCAGCCACCCGGGGTTTGGAGAGACCCAGTACTTC. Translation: CASHPGFGETQYF.

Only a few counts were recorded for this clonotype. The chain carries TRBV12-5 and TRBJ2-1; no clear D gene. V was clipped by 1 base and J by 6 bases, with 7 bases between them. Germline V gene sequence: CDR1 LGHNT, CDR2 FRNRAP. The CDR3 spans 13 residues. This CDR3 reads CASGLDKLNEQFF. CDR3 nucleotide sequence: TGTGCTAGTGGTTTGGACAAACTCAATGAGCAGTTCTTC.

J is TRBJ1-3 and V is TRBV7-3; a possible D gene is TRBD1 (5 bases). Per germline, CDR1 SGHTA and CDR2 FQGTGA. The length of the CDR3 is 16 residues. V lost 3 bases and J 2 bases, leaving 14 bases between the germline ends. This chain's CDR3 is CASSLGSEGAGNTIYF. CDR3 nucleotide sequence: TGTGCCAGCAGCTTGGGCTCAGAAGGGGCTGGAAACACCATATATTTT.

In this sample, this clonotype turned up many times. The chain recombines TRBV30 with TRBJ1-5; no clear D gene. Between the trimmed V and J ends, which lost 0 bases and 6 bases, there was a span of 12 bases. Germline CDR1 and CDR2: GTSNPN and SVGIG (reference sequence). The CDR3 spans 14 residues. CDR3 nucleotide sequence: TGTGCCTGGAGTGTGGGAAACGCGGGTCAGCCCCAGCATTTT. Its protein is CAWSVGNAGQPQHF.

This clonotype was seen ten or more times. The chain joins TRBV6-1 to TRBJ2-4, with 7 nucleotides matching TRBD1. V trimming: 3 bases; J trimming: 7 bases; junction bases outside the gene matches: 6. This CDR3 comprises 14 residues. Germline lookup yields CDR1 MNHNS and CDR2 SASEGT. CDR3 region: CASSELQGKNIQYF. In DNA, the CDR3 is TGTGCCAGCAGTGAGCTACAGGGGAAGAACATTCAGTACTTC.

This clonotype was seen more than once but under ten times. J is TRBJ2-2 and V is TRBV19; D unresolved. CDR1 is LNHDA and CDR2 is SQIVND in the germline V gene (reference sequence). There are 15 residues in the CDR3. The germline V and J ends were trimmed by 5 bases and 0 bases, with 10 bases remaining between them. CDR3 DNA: TGTGCCAGTAGTCCCCTTGGACCGAACACCGGGGAGCTGTTTTTT. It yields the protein CASSPLGPNTGELFF.

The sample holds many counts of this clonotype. CDR3 DNA sequence: TGTGCCAGTAGCGTAGGGGGCGTTGGGGCCAACGTCCTGACTTTC. Its translation: CASSVGGVGANVLTF. The chain employs TRBV28 and TRBJ2-6; 7 positions agree with TRBD1. V lost 9 bases, J lost 3 bases, and 8 bases stayed unmatched. The CDR3 covers 15 residues. Germline values: CDR1 MDHEN, CDR2 SYDVKM.

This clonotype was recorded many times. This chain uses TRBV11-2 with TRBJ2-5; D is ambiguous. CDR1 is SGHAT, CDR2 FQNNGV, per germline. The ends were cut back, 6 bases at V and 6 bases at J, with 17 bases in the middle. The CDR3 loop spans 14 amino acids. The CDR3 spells CASRRWQDGKTQYF. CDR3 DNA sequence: TGTGCCAGCAGACGTTGGCAGGATGGAAAGACCCAGTACTTC. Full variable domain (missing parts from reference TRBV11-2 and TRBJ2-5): EAGVAQSPRYKIIEKRQSVAFWCNPISGHATLYWYQQILGQGPKLLIQFQNNGVVDDSQLPKDRFSAERLKGVDSTLKIQPAKLEDSAVYLCASRRWQDGKTQYFGPGTRLLVL.

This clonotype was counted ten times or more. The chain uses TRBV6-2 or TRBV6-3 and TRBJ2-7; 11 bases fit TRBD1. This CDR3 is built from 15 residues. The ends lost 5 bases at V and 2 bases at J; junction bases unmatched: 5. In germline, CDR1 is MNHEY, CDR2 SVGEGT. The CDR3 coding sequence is TGTGCCAGCAGTGGACAGGGGGCACCACCCTACGAGCAGTACTTC. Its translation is CASSGQGAPPYEQYF.

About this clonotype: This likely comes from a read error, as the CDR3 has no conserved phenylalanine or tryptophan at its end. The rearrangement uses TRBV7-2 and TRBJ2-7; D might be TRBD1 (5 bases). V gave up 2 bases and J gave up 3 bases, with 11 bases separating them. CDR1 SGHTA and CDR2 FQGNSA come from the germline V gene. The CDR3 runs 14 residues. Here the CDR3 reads CASSLTPGNYEQYL. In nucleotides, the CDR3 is TGTGCCAGCAGCTTAACACCAGGGAACTACGAGCAGTACCTC.

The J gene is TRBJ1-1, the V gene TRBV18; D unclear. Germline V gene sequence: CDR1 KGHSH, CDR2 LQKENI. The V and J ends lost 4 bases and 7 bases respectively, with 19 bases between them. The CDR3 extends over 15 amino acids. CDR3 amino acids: CASSLAPVTDVEAFF. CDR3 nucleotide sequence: TGTGCCAGCTCACTGGCCCCGGTGACGGACGTTGAAGCTTTCTTT.

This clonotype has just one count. The chain's CDR3 is CASSRGFYYGYTF. The CDR3 nucleotides read TGTGCCAGCAGTAGGGGGTTCTACTATGGCTACACCTTC. V gene TRBV25-1 combines with J gene TRBJ1-2; D is perhaps TRBD1 (6 bases). The CDR3 has 13 residues. Deletions cut 5 bases from V and 3 bases from J, with 10 bases between. Germline V gene sequence: CDR1 MGHDK, CDR2 SYGVNS.

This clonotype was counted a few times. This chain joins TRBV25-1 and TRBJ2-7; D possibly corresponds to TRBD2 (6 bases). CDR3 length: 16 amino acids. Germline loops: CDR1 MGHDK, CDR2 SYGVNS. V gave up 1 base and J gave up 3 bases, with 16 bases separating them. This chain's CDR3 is CASSEWGWRDDYEQYF. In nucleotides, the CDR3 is TGTGCCAGCAGTGAATGGGGATGGCGGGACGACTACGAGCAGTACTTC.

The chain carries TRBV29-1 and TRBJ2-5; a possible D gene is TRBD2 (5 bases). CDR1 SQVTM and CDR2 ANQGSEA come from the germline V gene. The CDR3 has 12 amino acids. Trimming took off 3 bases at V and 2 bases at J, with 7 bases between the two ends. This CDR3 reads CSVDPGQETQYF. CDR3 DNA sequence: TGCAGCGTTGATCCGGGACAAGAGACCCAGTACTTC. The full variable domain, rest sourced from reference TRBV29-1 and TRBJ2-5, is SAVISQKPSRDICQRGTSLTIQCQVDSQVTMMFWYRQQPGQSLTLIATANQGSEATYESGFVIDKFPISRPNLTFSTLTVSNMSPEDSSIYLCSVDPGQETQYFGPGTRLLVL.

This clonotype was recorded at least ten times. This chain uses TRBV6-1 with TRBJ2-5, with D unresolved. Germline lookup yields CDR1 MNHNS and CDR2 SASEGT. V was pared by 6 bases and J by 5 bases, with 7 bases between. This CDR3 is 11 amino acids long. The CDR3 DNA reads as TGTGCCAGCAGGTCTCCCGAGACCCAGTACTTC. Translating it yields CASRSPETQYF.

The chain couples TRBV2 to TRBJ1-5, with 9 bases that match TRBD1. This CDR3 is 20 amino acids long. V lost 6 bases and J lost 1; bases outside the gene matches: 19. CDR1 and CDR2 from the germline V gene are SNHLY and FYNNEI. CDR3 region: CASSPFPRTGEGSSNQPQHF. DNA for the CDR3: TGTGCCAGCAGCCCTTTTCCTCGGACAGGGGAAGGTAGCAGCAATCAGCCCCAGCATTTT.